One and the same sample provided the 10 T cell receptor beta chains below, sequenced in a study of blood T cell repertoires in COVID-19. Sequencing was performed with immunoSEQ multiplex PCR; in TCRdb, only in-frame clones are kept and a portion is missing. The sample lists 70,000 to 90,000 clones, about 85% occurring once. Sequencing used peripheral blood. The source is a man aged 55-75 years with acute or convalescent COVID-19.

The chain carries TRBV6-1 and TRBJ1-6; D is uncertain. CDR1 is MNHNS, CDR2 SASEGT, per germline. This CDR3 region has 15 residues. Trimming removed 3 bases at V and 0 bases at J, with 6 bases between. The chain's CDR3 is CASSEGSSYNSPLHF. CDR3 bases: TGTGCCAGCAGTGAGGGGAGCTCCTATAATTCACCCCTCCACTTT.

This clone was observed a few times. The chain has TRBV7-2 and TRBJ2-2; D is uncertain. Germline CDR1 and CDR2: SGHTA and FQGNSA. The CDR3 sequence is 17 residues long. Trimming removed 3 bases from V and 0 bases from J, with 14 bases in between. The CDR3 protein is CASSFSRPQANTGELFF. The CDR3, as DNA: TGTGCCAGCAGCTTCTCAAGGCCGCAGGCGAACACCGGGGAGCTGTTTTTT.

The chain has TRBV3-1 (or the pseudogene TRBV3-2) and TRBJ1-2; no clear D. Trimming took off 4 bases at V and 6 bases at J, with 9 bases between the two ends. Per germline, CDR1 LGHDT and CDR2 YNNKEL (reference sequence). The CDR3 runs 12 residues. This chain's CDR3 is CASSLGGDGYTF. DNA of the CDR3: TGTGCCAGCAGCCTCGGCGGGGATGGCTACACCTTC.

This chain links TRBV24-1 with TRBJ2-3, with TRBD2 as a possible D gene (5 bases). Germline assignment: CDR1 KGHDR and CDR2 SFDVKD. The CDR3 sequence is 17 residues long. Trimming removed 4 bases from V and 1 base from J, with 17 bases in between. The CDR3 sequence: CATSDTGSPRGTDTQYF. In DNA, the CDR3 is TGTGCCACCAGTGACACCGGGTCCCCGCGGGGCACAGATACGCAGTATTTT.

This clone has just one count. The V and J genes are TRBV19 and TRBJ1-2; a weak D match, TRBD1 (5 bases). The CDR3 has 13 amino acids. CDR1 and CDR2 from the germline V gene are LNHDA and SQIVND (reference sequence). V was shortened by 5 bases and J by 3 bases, with 10 bases between the two germline ends. The DNA for the CDR3 is TGTGCCAGTAGTCCGGACAACTACTATGGCTACACCTTC. Its protein product is CASSPDNYYGYTF. The full variable domain, completed using reference TRBV19 and TRBJ1-2, is DGGITQSPKYLFRKEGQNVTLSCEQNLNHDAMYWYRQDPGQGLRLIYYSQIVNDFQKGDIAEGYSVSREKKESFPLTVTSAQKNPTAFYLCASSPDNYYGYTFGSGTRLTVV.

The count of this clone is one. The chain uses TRBV7-6 and TRBJ2-3; a weak D match, TRBD2 (5 bases). Per the germline V gene, CDR1 is SGHVS and CDR2 is FNYEAQ. Trimming shortened V by 5 bases and J by 5 bases, and 20 bases separated the two germline ends. The CDR3 loop spans 16 amino acids. CDR3 DNA sequence: TGTGCCAGCAGCGAGGGTAGGCAGATACTAAGAGATACGCAGTATTTT. Amino acid sequence: CASSEGRQILRDTQYF.

The chain couples TRBV30 to TRBJ2-7; D unclear. CDR3 length: 12 residues. The ends were cut back, 0 bases at V and 1 base at J, with 4 bases in the middle. CDR1 and CDR2 (germline): GTSNPN, SVGIG (reference sequence). CDR3 sequence reads: CAWSVGSYEQYF. CDR3 DNA: TGTGCCTGGAGTGTCGGTTCCTACGAGCAGTACTTC. The full variable domain, completed using reference TRBV30 and TRBJ2-7, is SQTIHQWPATLVQPVGSPLSLECTVEGTSNPNLYWYRQAAGRGLQLLFYSVGIGQISSEVPQNLSASRPQDRQFILSSKKLLLSDSGFYLCAWSVGSYEQYFGPGTRLTVT.

This chain connects TRBV13 to TRBJ2-3; 11 positions agree with TRBD2. Germline-derived CDR1 and CDR2 are PRHDT and FYEKMQ (reference sequence). V lost 1 base and J lost 4; bases outside the gene matches: 4. The CDR3 has 16 amino acids. CDR3 residues: CASSLVAGGLPDTQYF. Written as DNA, the CDR3 is TGTGCCAGCAGCTTAGTAGCGGGGGGGCTTCCAGATACGCAGTATTTT.

The gene calls are TRBV5-1 and TRBJ2-7, with TRBD1 matching over 10 bases. J lost 7 bases, V lost 10 bases, and 11 bases had no gene match. Germline V CDR1 and CDR2: SGHRS, YFSETQ. This CDR3 has 13 amino acids. CDR3 in DNA: TGCGCCTCTAGGGGGACAGGGGCAGAAGAGCAGTACTTC. Translated, it gives CASRGTGAEEQYF.

The chain is built from TRBV13 and TRBJ2-7, with D hard to call. The germline V gene encodes CDR1 PRHDT and CDR2 FYEKMQ (reference sequence). This CDR3 has 13 amino acids. The germline V and J ends were trimmed by 2 bases and 6 bases, with 11 bases remaining between them. The CDR3 loop reads CASSLTFSPEQYF. Here the CDR3 DNA reads TGTGCCAGCAGCTTAACATTCTCCCCCGAGCAGTACTTC.